The subject of this entry is one T cell receptor (beta chain). The antigen is unknown. Each individual donor underwent a draw of about 11 milliliters of peripheral blood. The sample originates from a study of blood T cells in healthy people across ages. Study-wide results and caveats: Age advanced and TCR beta diversity per million T cells fell, roughly linearly.

CDR1 is SQVTM, CDR2 ANQGSEA, per germline. J was trimmed by 10 bases and V by 2 bases; bases with no gene match: 11. This CDR3 region has 14 residues. Primed by a sample-barcoded 5' primer and a J-beta primer mix, a second PCR proceeded for about 6 to 11 cycles. MiXCR was run by TCRdb on the 5' RACE reads, yielding one entry per CDR3 protein. The repertoire holds 1.5 million to 2 million distinct CDR3 sequences, with 28% as singletons. Material: blood. The TCR originated in a woman between 25 and 40 years old in good health. V usage is TRBV29-1 and J usage is TRBJ2-3, with 8 bases matching TRBD2. CDR3 region: CSVESPAGADAQYF. The DNA of the CDR3 is TGCAGCGTTGAAAGCCCAGCGGGAGCGGATGCGCAGTATTTT.